This T cell receptor beta chain emerged from a study of T cell responses to AZD1222 COVID-19 vaccine. Whole-study results and caveats: CD4 TCRs covered the whole spike, strongest at regions 160-218 and 743-854. Repertoires were obtained solely post-peak T cell response.

The CDR3 extends over 13 amino acids. Per the germline V gene, CDR1 is MGHRA and CDR2 is YSYEKL. V lost 2 bases and J 4 bases, leaving 8 bases between the germline ends. Comments on this clone: Its specificity is not known. Other DNA sequences within the sample encode an identical CDR3.

Measured with immunoSEQ multiplex PCR; TCRdb has only the in-frame clones, and not every one. This table holds around 100,000 clones, approximately 83% found once. The chain joins TRBV4-1 to TRBJ2-5; D is possibly TRBD2 (6 bases). Sequenced here: peripheral blood, sampled on day 0 of AZD1222 vaccination. This TCR derives from an adult in good health. The CDR3 DNA follows: TGCGCCAGCAGCCAATGGAGGGGAGAGACCCAGTACTTC. Translating gives CASSQWRGETQYF.